The 19 T cell receptor beta chains below come from one sample, sequenced in a study of T cell responses to AZD1222 COVID-19 vaccine (dated by TCRdb to 2020 to 2022). The time point label, read with the paper, signifies: about 28 days (+/-7) after the second vaccine dose. Library generation was performed with the immunoSEQ multiplex PCR assay. Not all clones reach the TCRdb copy of this immuneACCESS table, which keeps in-frame sequences only. Checked studies attribute under half of the gap to unresolved V genes and leave the rest unexplained. In this sample the table shows under 150,000 clones, 90% of which occur a single time. Together, the top ten hold approximately 1.6% of the sample. The sequencing here drew on peripheral blood, taken 28 days after the second AZD1222 dose. The receptors stem from an adult who received the AZD1222 COVID-19 vaccine.

This sequence joins TRBV9 and TRBJ1-3; no clear D gene. Trimming pared 0 bases from V and 4 bases from J, leaving 14 bases between. CDR3 length: 16 amino acids. The germline gives CDR1 SGDLS, CDR2 YYNGEE. Written as DNA, the CDR3 is TGTGCCAGCAGCGTAGTGGACGGCGTAGGGGGAAACACCATATATTTT. Translation gives CASSVVDGVGGNTIYF.

The chain combines TRBV20-1 with TRBJ1-3; D gene ambiguous. Per germline, CDR1 DFQATT and CDR2 SNEGSKA (reference sequence). CDR3 length: 13 amino acids. V was clipped by 5 bases and J by 0 bases, with 8 bases between them. The CDR3 here is CSAGESSGNTIYF. CDR3 in DNA: TGCAGTGCTGGTGAAAGCTCTGGAAACACCATATATTTT.

This chain uses TRBV29-1 with TRBJ2-1; no reliable D call. V was clipped by 4 bases and J by 8 bases, with 21 bases between them. CDR1 and CDR2 from the germline V gene are SQVTM and ANQGSEA. The CDR3 runs to 15 residues. In DNA form, the CDR3 reads TGCAGCGTTGGTAATCTCTTGGCGCGTACATATGAGCAGTTCTTC. This codes for CSVGNLLARTYEQFF.

The V gene is TRBV6-6, the J gene TRBJ2-2, with no clear D. V was clipped by 8 bases and J by 1 base, with 2 bases between them. CDR1 and CDR2 (germline): MNHNY, SVGAGI (reference sequence). The CDR3 runs to 11 residues. DNA of the CDR3: TGTGCCAGCCTGAACACCGGGGAGCTGTTTTTT. This gives the protein CASLNTGELFF.

The rearrangement joins TRBV9 to TRBJ2-1; D is uncertain. CDR1 is SGDLS and CDR2 is YYNGEE in the germline V gene. This CDR3 is built from 15 residues. Trimming removed 3 bases from V and 1 base from J, with 11 bases in between. The CDR3: CASSAGPFSYNEQFF. DNA of the CDR3: TGTGCCAGCAGCGCCGGGCCCTTTTCCTACAATGAGCAGTTCTTC.

The chain has TRBV2 and TRBJ2-7, with D perhaps TRBD1 (6 bases). The CDR3 totals 13 residues. In germline, CDR1 is SNHLY, CDR2 FYNNEI. V lost 6 bases and J 6 bases, leaving 15 bases between the germline ends. CDR3 amino acids: CASSTGRFLEQYF. The CDR3 DNA sequence: TGTGCCAGCAGCACAGGGCGATTTCTCGAGCAGTACTTC.

The chain employs TRBV5-1 and TRBJ2-5; perhaps TRBD2 as D (6 bases). The CDR3 runs to 14 residues. V was trimmed by 4 bases and J by 5 bases, leaving 15 bases between them. Germline V CDR1 and CDR2: SGHRS, YFSETQ. CDR3 loop: CASSPSLGRETQYF. In DNA, the CDR3 is TGCGCCAGCAGCCCCTCTTTGGGGAGGGAGACCCAGTACTTC.

This clone was seen once. This chain connects TRBV7-6 to TRBJ2-2, with D tentatively TRBD2 (6 bases). This CDR3 comprises 16 residues. Per the germline V gene, CDR1 is SGHVS and CDR2 is FNYEAQ. V was clipped by 3 bases and J by 2 bases, with 13 bases between them. The CDR3 DNA reads TGTGCCAGCAGCTTCTTCGGGGGAGTCAACACCGGGGAGCTGTTTTTT. It translates to CASSFFGGVNTGELFF. The variable domain in full, with the rest retrieved from reference TRBV7-6 and TRBJ2-2, is GAGVSQSPRYKVTKRGQDVALRCDPISGHVSLYWYRQALGQGPEFLTYFNYEAQQDKSGLPNDRFSAERPEGSISTLTIQRTEQRDSAMYRCASSFFGGVNTGELFFGEGSRLTVL.

The gene calls are TRBV5-4 and TRBJ2-7; TRBD1 matches 8 bases. The CDR3 length is 15 residues. The germline CDR1 and CDR2 sequences are SGHNT and YYREEE (reference sequence). Trimming took 1 base from V and 2 from J; bases not matched to a gene: 5. The CDR3 nucleotides are TGTGCCAGCAGCTTGAGACAGGGGACCACCTACGAGCAGTACTTC. Protein sequence: CASSLRQGTTYEQYF.

The rearrangement uses TRBV28 and TRBJ1-2; 7 positions match TRBD1. The germline gives CDR1 MDHEN, CDR2 SYDVKM. There are 15 residues in the CDR3. Losses at the gene ends were 6 bases for V and 3 bases for J; bases not matched to a gene: 10. CDR3 loop: CASRTRAGGHYGYTF. CDR3 bases: TGTGCCAGCAGAACCCGGGCAGGGGGACACTATGGCTACACCTTC.

This chain connects TRBV2 to TRBJ2-3, with TRBD2 identical over 10 bases. The CDR3 sequence is 14 residues long. V shed 6 bases and J 6 bases; nucleotides not matched to a gene: 6. The germline CDR1 and CDR2 sequences are SNHLY and FYNNEI. The CDR3 protein is CASRASGGGDTQYF. CDR3 nucleotides: TGTGCCAGCAGGGCTAGCGGGGGCGGGGATACGCAGTATTTT.

The gene calls are TRBV4-1 and TRBJ1-6; D uncertain. Per the germline V gene, CDR1 is MGHRA and CDR2 is YSYEKL. The V gene lost 0 bases and the J gene lost 6 bases, with 12 bases spanning the gap. The CDR3 spans 16 residues. The CDR3 here is CASSQESGSLNSPLHF. CDR3 nucleotides: TGCGCCAGCAGCCAAGAGTCGGGCAGTCTTAATTCACCCCTCCACTTT.

The J gene is TRBJ1-5, the V gene TRBV10-3; 8 bases agree with TRBD1. The CDR3 has 16 residues. V trimming: 0 bases; J trimming: 6 bases; junction bases outside the gene matches: 7. The germline V gene encodes CDR1 ENHRY and CDR2 SYGVKD. CDR3 DNA: TGTGCCATCAGTGAGTCGCCGCAGGGGGCGAGTCAGCCCCAGCATTTT. Amino acid sequence: CAISESPQGASQPQHF.

This sequence joins TRBV20-1 and TRBJ2-7; possible D gene TRBD2, 6 bases. Trimming shortened V by 3 bases and J by 4 bases, and 19 bases separated the two germline ends. The CDR3 has 15 amino acids. CDR1 is DFQATT, CDR2 SNEGSKA, per germline (reference sequence). Here the CDR3 DNA reads TGCAGTGCTAGTATTCCCGGGGGAATGGGATACGAGCAGTACTTC. Its protein product is CSASIPGGMGYEQYF.

The V call is TRBV9, the J call TRBJ2-1, with 7 nucleotides matching TRBD2. Germline V gene sequence: CDR1 SGDLS, CDR2 YYNGEE. The ends lost 4 bases at V and 0 bases at J; junction bases unmatched: 4. The CDR3 is 15 amino acids. The CDR3 sequence is CASSSSGSSYNEQFF. CDR3 in DNA: TGTGCCAGCAGCTCTAGCGGAAGCTCCTACAATGAGCAGTTCTTC.

This chain links TRBV6-2 or TRBV6-3 with TRBJ2-7; 14 bases line up with TRBD2. The CDR3 runs to 21 residues. In germline, CDR1 is MNHEY, CDR2 SVGEGT. Unmatched junction bases numbered 22, after V lost 5 bases and J lost 4 bases. The CDR3 loop is CASSPRTGTSGRNWIEYEQYF. The CDR3 region has the DNA TGTGCCAGCAGTCCGAGGACGGGGACTAGCGGGAGAAATTGGATTGAATACGAGCAGTACTTC.

The V call is TRBV10-2, the J call TRBJ1-1; D is perhaps TRBD1 (5 bases). The ends were cut back, 6 bases at V and 7 bases at J, with 12 bases in the middle. Per the germline V gene, CDR1 is WSHSY and CDR2 is SAAADI. The CDR3 covers 12 residues. CDR3 protein: CASSPRVHEAFF. CDR3 DNA: TGCGCCAGCAGCCCCAGGGTGCATGAAGCTTTCTTT.

The chain combines TRBV5-1 with TRBJ1-3, with 7 positions matching TRBD1. CDR1 is SGHRS and CDR2 is YFSETQ in the germline V gene. This CDR3 region has 14 residues. V dropped 4 bases and J dropped 2; count of bases not matched to a gene: 3. CDR3 DNA sequence: TGCGCCAGCAGCCCAGGGACAGCTGGAAACACCATATATTTT. Translation gives CASSPGTAGNTIYF.

In its sample, this clone was seen once. The rearrangement joins TRBV14 to TRBJ2-5; the D gene is possibly TRBD1 (5 bases). The CDR3 spans 13 residues. Germline V gene data show CDR1 as SGHDN and CDR2 as FVKESK. The V and J ends lost 5 bases and 1 base respectively, with 8 bases between them. The CDR3 region is CASSTQVQETQYF. CDR3 bases: TGTGCCAGCAGCACACAGGTCCAAGAGACCCAGTACTTC.